This TCR beta chain stems from a study of blood T cell repertoires in COVID-19. The overall study: There were acute and convalescent COVID-19 samples, and they came from the United States, Italy and Spain.

The CDR3 length is 14 residues. From germline, CDR1 is SNHLY and CDR2 FYNNEI. Trimming removed 5 bases from V and 4 bases from J, with 14 bases in between. Authors' data handling: Counts of nucleated cells, estimated from reference gene primer amplification, were obtained. The data were produced by immunoSEQ multiplex PCR, yet TCRdb's version contains in-frame clones alone and is incomplete. V, J and clone size derive from that table, while D and trimming were established from the DNA sequence. The sample lists 24,000 or so clones; about 88% were seen once. The V call is TRBV2, the J call TRBJ1-1, with D unresolved. Sequencing was carried out using peripheral blood. This clonotype was sampled from a man aged 70 or older in a cohort sampled during active COVID-19. The CDR3 spells CASSTRTAGTEAFF. The CDR3 coding sequence is TGTGCCAGCAGTACCCGGACGGCGGGCACTGAAGCTTTCTTT. The full variable domain, rest sourced from reference TRBV2 and TRBJ1-1, is EPEVTQTPSHQVTQMGQEVILRCVPISNHLYFYWYRQILGQKVEFLVSFYNNEISEKSEIFDDQFSVERPDGSNFTLKIRSTKLEDSAMYFCASSTRTAGTEAFFGQGTRLTVV.